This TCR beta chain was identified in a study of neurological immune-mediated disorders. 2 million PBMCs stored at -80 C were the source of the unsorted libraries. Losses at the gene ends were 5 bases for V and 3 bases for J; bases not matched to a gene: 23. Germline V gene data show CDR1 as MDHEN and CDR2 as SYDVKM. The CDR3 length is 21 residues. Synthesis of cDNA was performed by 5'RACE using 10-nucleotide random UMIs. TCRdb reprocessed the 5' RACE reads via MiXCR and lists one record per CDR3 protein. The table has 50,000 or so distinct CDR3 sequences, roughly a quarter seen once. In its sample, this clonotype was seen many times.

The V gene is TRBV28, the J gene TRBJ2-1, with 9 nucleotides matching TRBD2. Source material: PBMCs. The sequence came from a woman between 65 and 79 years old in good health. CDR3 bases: TGTGCCAGCAGTGCCCCCGGGGGTAGCGGGAGCAAGGGACCGGGCTACAATGAGCAGTTCTTC. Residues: CASSAPGGSGSKGPGYNEQFF.